A selection of T cell receptor beta chains follows, all from one sample in a study of blood T cells in healthy people across ages. Each CDR3 protein gets one entry after TCRdb re-called the 5' RACE reads with MiXCR. The data contain 450,000 to 600,000 distinct CDR3 sequences, roughly a quarter of them seen just once; the ten biggest clones take up about 3.9%. These data were also reused for a study on T cells of mothers and their children.

The sequencing sample was made of blood. All receptors come from a boy aged 2 to 10 in good health. CDR3s include the opening cysteine and the closing phenylalanine or tryptophan. The D gene is left open where the match is weak. Size is stated for part of the rows, as once, few or many counts, or as a class when the clone is expanded.

CDR3aa: CASSSPRTSGRALDTQYF
CDR3nt: TGTGCCAGCAGCTCTCCCCGGACTAGCGGGAGGGCCTTAGATACGCAGTATTTT
d_gene: TRBD2
j_gene: TRBJ2-3
abundance: NA
v_gene: TRBV11-2

CDR3aa: CASSQEGTSNQPQHF
CDR3nt: TGCGCCAGCAGCCAAGAAGGCACTAGCAATCAGCCCCAGCATTTT
d_gene: NA
j_gene: TRBJ1-5
abundance: NA
v_gene: TRBV4-3

CDR3aa: CASSIQGDGNQPQHF
CDR3nt: TGTGCCAGTAGTATCCAGGGGGATGGCAATCAGCCCCAGCATTTT
d_gene: TRBD1
j_gene: TRBJ1-5
abundance: few
v_gene: TRBV19

CDR3aa: CASMVGGTDTQYF
CDR3nt: TGTGCCAGCATGGTCGGGGGCACAGATACGCAGTATTTT
d_gene: NA
j_gene: TRBJ2-3
abundance: once
v_gene: TRBV2

CDR3aa: CASGPPWTGIHNQPQHF
CDR3nt: TGTGCTAGTGGTCCCCCTTGGACAGGGATTCACAATCAGCCCCAGCATTTT
d_gene: TRBD1
j_gene: TRBJ1-5
abundance: NA
v_gene: TRBV12-5

CDR3aa: CASSLTGIPNEQFF
CDR3nt: TGTGCCAGCAGCTTGACAGGGATCCCCAATGAGCAGTTCTTC
d_gene: TRBD1
j_gene: TRBJ2-1
abundance: few
v_gene: TRBV7-3

CDR3aa: CASSLGGGTGGAFF
CDR3nt: TGTGCCAGCAGCTTAGGAGGGGGCACCGGCGGAGCTTTCTTT
d_gene: TRBD1
j_gene: TRBJ1-1
abundance: NA
v_gene: TRBV7-2

CDR3aa: CASSQQGGGKNIQYF
CDR3nt: TGTGCCAGTAGCCAACAGGGAGGAGGCAAAAACATTCAGTACTTC
d_gene: NA
j_gene: TRBJ2-4
abundance: NA
v_gene: TRBV7-2

CDR3aa: CASSLEFPDGYGYTF
CDR3nt: TGCGCCAGCAGCTTGGAGTTCCCGGACGGCTATGGCTACACCTTC
d_gene: NA
j_gene: TRBJ1-2
abundance: NA
v_gene: TRBV5-1

CDR3aa: CASSVQFLNSGANVLTF
CDR3nt: TGTGCCAGCAGTGTACAGTTCCTGAACTCTGGGGCCAACGTCCTGACTTTC
d_gene: NA
j_gene: TRBJ2-6
abundance: few
v_gene: TRBV6-1

CDR3aa: CASSLTPFGGIVSYEQYF
CDR3nt: TGTGCCAGCAGTTTAACCCCCTTCGGAGGAATCGTCTCCTACGAGCAGTACTTC
d_gene: NA
j_gene: TRBJ2-7
abundance: few
v_gene: TRBV27

CDR3aa: CASSLWRWSSYNEQFF
CDR3nt: TGTGCCAGCAGCTTGTGGCGGTGGAGCTCCTACAATGAGCAGTTCTTC
d_gene: NA
j_gene: TRBJ2-1
abundance: few
v_gene: TRBV5-5

CDR3aa: CSASTREYNEKLFF
CDR3nt: TGCAGTGCTAGTACCAGGGAATATAATGAAAAACTGTTTTTT
d_gene: NA
j_gene: TRBJ1-4
abundance: many
v_gene: TRBV20-1

CDR3aa: CSARDPGANVLTF
CDR3nt: TGCAGTGCTAGAGACCCAGGGGCCAACGTCCTGACTTTC
d_gene: NA
j_gene: TRBJ2-6
abundance: NA
v_gene: TRBV20-1

CDR3aa: CAIRTGGAGITDTQYF
CDR3nt: TGTGCCATCAGGACCGGCGGGGCGGGGATCACAGATACGCAGTATTTT
d_gene: NA
j_gene: TRBJ2-3
abundance: few
v_gene: TRBV10-3

CDR3aa: CAWSPTGLNTEAFF
CDR3nt: TGTGCCTGGAGCCCGACAGGGCTGAACACTGAAGCTTTCTTT
d_gene: TRBD1
j_gene: TRBJ1-1
abundance: few
v_gene: TRBV30

CDR3aa: CASSFTTGELFF
CDR3nt: TGTGCCAGCAGCTTTACGACCGGGGAGCTGTTTTTT
d_gene: NA
j_gene: TRBJ2-2
abundance: few
v_gene: TRBV5-5

CDR3aa: CASSWREGTYNEQFF
CDR3nt: TGTGCCAGCAGTTGGCGGGAGGGAACCTACAATGAGCAGTTCTTC
d_gene: TRBD2
j_gene: TRBJ2-1
abundance: NA
v_gene: TRBV6-2/TRBV6-3

CDR3aa: CASSSPGAGVSNEQFF
CDR3nt: TGTGCCAGCAGTTCCCCGGGAGCGGGAGTGAGCAATGAGCAGTTCTTC
d_gene: TRBD2
j_gene: TRBJ2-1
abundance: NA
v_gene: TRBV12-3/TRBV12-4

CDR3aa: CASSPGGQGLNTEAFF
CDR3nt: TGTGCCAGCAGCCCGGGGGGACAGGGATTGAACACTGAAGCTTTCTTT
d_gene: TRBD1
j_gene: TRBJ1-1
abundance: few
v_gene: TRBV5-6

CDR3aa: CASTRDPNYGYTF
CDR3nt: TGTGCCAGCACGAGGGACCCTAACTATGGCTACACCTTC
d_gene: NA
j_gene: TRBJ1-2
abundance: NA
v_gene: TRBV6-5

CDR3aa: CASSRPGLAGQETQYF
CDR3nt: TGTGCCAGCAGTCGCCCAGGACTAGCGGGGCAAGAGACCCAGTACTTC
d_gene: TRBD2
j_gene: TRBJ2-5
abundance: few
v_gene: TRBV6-1

CDR3aa: CASSLAPPMGQYF
CDR3nt: TGTGCCAGCAGTTTAGCTCCCCCAATGGGGCAGTATTTT
d_gene: NA
j_gene: TRBJ2-3
abundance: NA
v_gene: TRBV12-3/TRBV12-4

CDR3aa: CASREPDQGVLPNYGYTF
CDR3nt: TGTGCCAGTAGAGAACCGGACCAGGGGGTTCTCCCTAACTATGGCTACACCTTC
d_gene: TRBD1
j_gene: TRBJ1-2
abundance: NA
v_gene: TRBV19

CDR3aa: CSARQGMNGYTF
CDR3nt: TGCAGTGCAAGACAGGGTATGAATGGCTACACCTTC
d_gene: TRBD1
j_gene: TRBJ1-2
abundance: NA
v_gene: TRBV20-1

CDR3aa: CAISPSGSGANVLTF
CDR3nt: TGTGCCATCAGTCCCTCAGGGAGTGGGGCCAACGTCCTGACTTTC
d_gene: NA
j_gene: TRBJ2-6
abundance: many
v_gene: TRBV10-3

CDR3aa: CASSPRQMNTEAFF
CDR3nt: TGTGCCAGCAGTCCCCGACAGATGAACACTGAAGCTTTCTTT
d_gene: NA
j_gene: TRBJ1-1
abundance: NA
v_gene: TRBV7-9

CDR3aa: CATSDLRDTQYF
CDR3nt: TGTGCCACCAGTGATTTGAGAGATACGCAGTATTTT
d_gene: NA
j_gene: TRBJ2-3
abundance: NA
v_gene: TRBV24-1

CDR3aa: CASSDSKHNSYQETQYF
CDR3nt: TGTGCCAGCAGTGACTCAAAACACAACTCCTACCAAGAGACCCAGTACTTC
d_gene: NA
j_gene: TRBJ2-5
abundance: NA
v_gene: TRBV6-4

CDR3aa: CATGLAVRETQYF
CDR3nt: TGTGCCACCGGACTAGCCGTGAGGGAGACCCAGTACTTC
d_gene: TRBD2
j_gene: TRBJ2-5
abundance: NA
v_gene: TRBV6-5

CDR3aa: CASSLGGAANEQFF
CDR3nt: TGTGCCAGCAGCTTGGGTGGGGCGGCCAATGAGCAGTTCTTC
d_gene: NA
j_gene: TRBJ2-1
abundance: NA
v_gene: TRBV5-8

CDR3aa: CASREDRTYEQYF
CDR3nt: TGTGCCAGCAGGGAGGACAGGACCTACGAGCAGTACTTC
d_gene: TRBD1
j_gene: TRBJ2-7
abundance: NA
v_gene: TRBV12-3/TRBV12-4

CDR3aa: CASSFDPSAYHNEQFF
CDR3nt: TGTGCCAGCAGTTTCGATCCTAGCGCATATCACAATGAGCAGTTCTTC
d_gene: NA
j_gene: TRBJ2-1
abundance: few
v_gene: TRBV12-3/TRBV12-4

CDR3aa: CSARDPRRGNEQFF
CDR3nt: TGCAGTGCTAGAGACCCTCGGAGGGGAAATGAGCAGTTCTTC
d_gene: NA
j_gene: TRBJ2-1
abundance: NA
v_gene: TRBV20-1

CDR3aa: CAWSVLLNQGDIQYF
CDR3nt: TGTGCCTGGAGTGTACTTTTGAACCAAGGGGACATTCAGTACTTC
d_gene: NA
j_gene: TRBJ2-4
abundance: NA
v_gene: TRBV30

CDR3aa: CASSLAGFTLAKNIQYF
CDR3nt: TGTGCCAGCAGCTTAGCCGGATTCACCTTAGCCAAAAACATTCAGTACTTC
d_gene: NA
j_gene: TRBJ2-4
abundance: few
v_gene: TRBV7-2

CDR3aa: CASTTYRAGANVLTF
CDR3nt: TGTGCCAGCACCACATACAGGGCTGGGGCCAACGTCCTGACTTTC
d_gene: NA
j_gene: TRBJ2-6
abundance: NA
v_gene: TRBV27

CDR3aa: CASSLGGVVYEQYF
CDR3nt: TGTGCCAGCAGCTTAGGCGGGGTTGTGTACGAGCAGTACTTC
d_gene: NA
j_gene: TRBJ2-7
abundance: NA
v_gene: TRBV7-2

CDR3aa: CASSAQGNPYNEQFF
CDR3nt: TGTGCCAGCAGCGCGCAGGGAAACCCCTACAATGAGCAGTTCTTC
d_gene: NA
j_gene: TRBJ2-1
abundance: NA
v_gene: TRBV9

CDR3aa: CASSFRAGPPGYTF
CDR3nt: TGTGCCAGCAGCTTCCGAGCGGGCCCTCCGGGCTACACCTTC
d_gene: NA
j_gene: TRBJ1-2
abundance: NA
v_gene: TRBV14